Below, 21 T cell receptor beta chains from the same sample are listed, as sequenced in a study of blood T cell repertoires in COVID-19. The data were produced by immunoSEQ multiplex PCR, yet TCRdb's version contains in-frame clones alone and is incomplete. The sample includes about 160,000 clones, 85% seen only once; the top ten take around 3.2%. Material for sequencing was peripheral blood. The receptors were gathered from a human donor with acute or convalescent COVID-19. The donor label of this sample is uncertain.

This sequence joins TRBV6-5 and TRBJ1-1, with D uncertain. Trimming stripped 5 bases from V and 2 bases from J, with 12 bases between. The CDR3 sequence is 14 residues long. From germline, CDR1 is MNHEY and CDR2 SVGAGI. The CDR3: CASSIGVLNTEAFF. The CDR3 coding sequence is TGTGCCAGCAGTATAGGAGTCTTAAACACTGAAGCTTTCTTT.

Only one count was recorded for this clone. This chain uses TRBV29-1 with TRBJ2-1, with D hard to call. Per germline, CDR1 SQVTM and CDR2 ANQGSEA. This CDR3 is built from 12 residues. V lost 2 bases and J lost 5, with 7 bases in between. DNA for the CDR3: TGCAGCGTTGAACGAGGAAACAATGAGCAGTTCTTC. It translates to CSVERGNNEQFF.

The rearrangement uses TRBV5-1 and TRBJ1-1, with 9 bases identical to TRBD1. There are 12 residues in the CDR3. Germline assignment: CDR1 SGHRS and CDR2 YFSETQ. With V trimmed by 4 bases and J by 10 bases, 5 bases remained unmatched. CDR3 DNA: TGCGCCAGCAGCCCACCGGGACAGGGAGCTTTCTTT. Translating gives CASSPPGQGAFF.

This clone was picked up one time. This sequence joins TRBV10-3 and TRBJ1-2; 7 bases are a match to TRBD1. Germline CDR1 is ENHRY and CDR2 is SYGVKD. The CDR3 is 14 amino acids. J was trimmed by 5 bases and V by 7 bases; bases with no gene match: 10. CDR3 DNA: TGTGCCATCACAGGGGACAGACGTCTGTATGGCTACACCTTC. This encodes CAITGDRRLYGYTF.

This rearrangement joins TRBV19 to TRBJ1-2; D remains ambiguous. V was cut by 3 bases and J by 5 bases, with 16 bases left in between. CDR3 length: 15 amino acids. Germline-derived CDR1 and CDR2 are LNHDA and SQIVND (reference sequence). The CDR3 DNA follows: TGTGCCAGTAGTATTCAACTGGGAGGGAGTTATGGCTACACCTTC. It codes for CASSIQLGGSYGYTF.

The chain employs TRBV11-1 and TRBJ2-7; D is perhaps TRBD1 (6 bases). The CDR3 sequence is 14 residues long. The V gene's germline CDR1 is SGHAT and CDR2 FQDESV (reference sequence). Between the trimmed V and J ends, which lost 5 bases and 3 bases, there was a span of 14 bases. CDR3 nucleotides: TGTGCCAGCAGCCCCCCCGGACAGAACTACGAGCAGTACTTC. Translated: CASSPPGQNYEQYF.

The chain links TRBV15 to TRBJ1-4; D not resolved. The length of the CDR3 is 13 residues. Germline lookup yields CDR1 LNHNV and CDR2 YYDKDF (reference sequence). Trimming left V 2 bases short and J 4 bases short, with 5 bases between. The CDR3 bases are TGTGCCACCAGCAGACAGATTAATGAAAAACTGTTTTTT. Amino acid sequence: CATSRQINEKLFF.

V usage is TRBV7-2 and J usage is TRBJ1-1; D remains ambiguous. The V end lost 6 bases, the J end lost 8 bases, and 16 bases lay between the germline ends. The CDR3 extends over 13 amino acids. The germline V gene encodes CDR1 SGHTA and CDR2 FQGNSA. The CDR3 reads CASSSPGWVEAFF. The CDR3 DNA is TGTGCCAGCAGTTCCCCGGGGTGGGTCGAAGCTTTCTTT. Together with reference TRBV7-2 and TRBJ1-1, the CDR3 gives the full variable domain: GAGVSQSPSNKVTEKGKDVELRCDPISGHTALYWYRQSLGQGLEFLIYFQGNSAPDKSGLPSDRFSAERTGGSVSTLTIQRTQQEDSAVYLCASSSPGWVEAFFGQGTRLTVV.

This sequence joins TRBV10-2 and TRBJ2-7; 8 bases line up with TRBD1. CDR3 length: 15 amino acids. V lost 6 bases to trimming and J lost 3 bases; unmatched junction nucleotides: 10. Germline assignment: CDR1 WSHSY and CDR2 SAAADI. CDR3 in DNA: TGCGCCAGCAGCCCCCGGACAGGGTCCGGCTACGAGCAGTACTTC. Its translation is CASSPRTGSGYEQYF.

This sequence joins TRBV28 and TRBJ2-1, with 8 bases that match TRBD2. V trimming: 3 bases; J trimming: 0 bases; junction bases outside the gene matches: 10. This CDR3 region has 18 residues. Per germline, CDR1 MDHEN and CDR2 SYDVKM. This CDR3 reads CASSLPTSTSGSYNEQFF. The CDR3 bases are TGTGCCAGCAGTTTGCCAACCTCTACTAGCGGCTCCTACAATGAGCAGTTCTTC.

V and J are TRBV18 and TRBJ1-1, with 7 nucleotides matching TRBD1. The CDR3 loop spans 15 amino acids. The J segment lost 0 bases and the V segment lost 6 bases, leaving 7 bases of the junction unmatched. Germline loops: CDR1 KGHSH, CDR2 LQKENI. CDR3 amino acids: CASSAGQSMNTEAFF. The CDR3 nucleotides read TGTGCCAGCTCCGCGGGACAGTCTATGAACACTGAAGCTTTCTTT.

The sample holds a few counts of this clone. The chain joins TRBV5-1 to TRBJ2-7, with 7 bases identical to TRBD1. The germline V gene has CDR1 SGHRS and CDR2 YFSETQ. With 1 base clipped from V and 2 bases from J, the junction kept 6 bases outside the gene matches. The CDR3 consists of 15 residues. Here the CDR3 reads CASSLLRQGTYEQYF. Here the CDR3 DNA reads TGCGCCAGCAGCTTGCTGCGACAGGGAACCTACGAGCAGTACTTC.

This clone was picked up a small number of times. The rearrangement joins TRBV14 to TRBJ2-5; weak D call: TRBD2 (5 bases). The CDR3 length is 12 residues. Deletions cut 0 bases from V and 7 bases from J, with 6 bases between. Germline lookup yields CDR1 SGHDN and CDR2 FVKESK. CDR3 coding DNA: TGTGCCAGCAGCCAAGAGGGGAGGACCCAGTACTTC. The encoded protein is CASSQEGRTQYF.

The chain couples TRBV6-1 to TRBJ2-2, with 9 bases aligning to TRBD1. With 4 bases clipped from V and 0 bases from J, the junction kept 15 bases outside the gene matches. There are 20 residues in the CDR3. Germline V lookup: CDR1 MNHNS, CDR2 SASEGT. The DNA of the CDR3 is TGTGCCAGCAGTGGTGACAGGGGGTGGGTAGCAGACTCGAACACCGGGGAGCTGTTTTTT. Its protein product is CASSGDRGWVADSNTGELFF.

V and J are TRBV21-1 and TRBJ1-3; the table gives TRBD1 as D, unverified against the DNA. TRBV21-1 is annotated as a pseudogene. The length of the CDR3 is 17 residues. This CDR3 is CASSIWDREGTGNTIYF. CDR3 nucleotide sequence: TGTGCCAGCAGCATATGGGACAGGGAAGGGACTGGAAACACCATATATTTT.

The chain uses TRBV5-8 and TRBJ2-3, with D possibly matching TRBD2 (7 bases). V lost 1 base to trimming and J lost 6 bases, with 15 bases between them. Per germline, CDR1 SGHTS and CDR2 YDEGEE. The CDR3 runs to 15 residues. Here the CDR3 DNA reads TGTGCCAGCAGCTTGTACGGGGGGCCCGAGGATACGCAGTATTTT. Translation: CASSLYGGPEDTQYF.

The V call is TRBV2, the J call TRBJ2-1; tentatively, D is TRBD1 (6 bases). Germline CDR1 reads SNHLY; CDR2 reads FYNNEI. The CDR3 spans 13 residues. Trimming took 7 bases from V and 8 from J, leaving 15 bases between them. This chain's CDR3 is CASTPQGIHEQFF. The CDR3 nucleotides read TGTGCCAGCACCCCACAGGGTATCCATGAGCAGTTCTTC.

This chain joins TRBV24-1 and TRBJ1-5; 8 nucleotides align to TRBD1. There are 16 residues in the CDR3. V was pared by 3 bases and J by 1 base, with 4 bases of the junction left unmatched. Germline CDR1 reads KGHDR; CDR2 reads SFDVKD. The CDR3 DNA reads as TGTGCCACCAGTGATCCGCGGACAGGGAGCAATCAGCCCCAGCATTTT. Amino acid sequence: CATSDPRTGSNQPQHF.

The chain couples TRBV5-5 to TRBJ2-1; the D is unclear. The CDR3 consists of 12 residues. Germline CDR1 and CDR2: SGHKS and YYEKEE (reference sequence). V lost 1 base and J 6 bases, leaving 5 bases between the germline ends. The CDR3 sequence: CASSLRSNEQFF. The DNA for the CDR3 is TGTGCCAGCAGCTTGCGGAGCAATGAGCAGTTCTTC.

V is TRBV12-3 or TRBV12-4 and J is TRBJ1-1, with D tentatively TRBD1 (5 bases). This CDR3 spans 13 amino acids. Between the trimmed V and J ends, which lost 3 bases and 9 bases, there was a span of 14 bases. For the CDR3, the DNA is TGTGCCAGCAGTTTGCAGGGCAACGAGAAAGCTTTCTTT. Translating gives CASSLQGNEKAFF.

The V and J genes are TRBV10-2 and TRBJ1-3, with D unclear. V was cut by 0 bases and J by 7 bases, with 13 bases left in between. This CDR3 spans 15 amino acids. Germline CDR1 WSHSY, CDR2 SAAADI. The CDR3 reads CASSESNRVPNTIYF. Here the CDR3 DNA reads TGCGCCAGCAGTGAGTCGAACAGAGTTCCGAACACCATATATTTT.